This T cell receptor beta chain was observed in a study of lymphopenia after photon versus proton radiotherapy. Clones were sequenced by immunoSEQ multiplex PCR, and TCRdb holds only the in-frame ones, with some missing. Altogether more than 70,000 clones are present, 80% to 90% being singletons, with the ten largest covering around 1.4%. Whole-study results and caveats: In patients who died, overall survival fell as post-nadir TCR diversity dropped more. Oligoclonal CD8+ Temra expansion after nadir drove photon patients' diversity drop. Authors raise, but do not show, better survival with proton therapy.

A word on this clone: The antigen remains unidentified.

The receptor was derived from a man between 60 and 70 years old with pancreatic cancer. The sequencing here drew on peripheral blood, taken from a patient treated with proton-based radiotherapy.

The CDR3 DNA reads as TGTGCCAGCGGAGGACTAGACGGGAGATCGCGTACGCAGTATTTT. Its translation is CASGGLDGRSRTQYF. The chain is built from TRBV28 and TRBJ2-3, with TRBD2 matching over 7 bases. The CDR3 sequence is 15 residues long. Germline CDR1 MDHEN, CDR2 SYDVKM. Germline trimming cut 8 bases from V and 8 bases from J; bases unmatched to any gene: 16.